This record concerns one TCR beta chain sequence. V lost 5 bases to trimming and J lost 2 bases, with 7 bases between them. Germline CDR1 reads SGHAT; CDR2 reads FQNNGV. This CDR3 has 12 residues. Here immunoSEQ multiplex PCR was the method, and the copy in TCRdb shows in-frame clones only, minus some. The sample holds about 250,000 clones, more than 75% seen once. The sample comes from a study of cytomegalovirus exposure and HLA in healthy donors. Study summary: The roughly 660 first-cohort repertoires shared a platform with the roughly 130 validation repertoires, as reported in a later analysis.

Specimen: PBMCs. V gene TRBV11-2 combines with J gene TRBJ2-7, with D perhaps matching TRBD2 (5 bases). The sequence was collected from a man aged 18 to 30 in good health and CMV-seropositive. The CDR3 spells CASSLTTYEQYF. The CDR3 nucleotides read TGTGCCAGCAGCCTGACTACCTACGAGCAGTACTTC.